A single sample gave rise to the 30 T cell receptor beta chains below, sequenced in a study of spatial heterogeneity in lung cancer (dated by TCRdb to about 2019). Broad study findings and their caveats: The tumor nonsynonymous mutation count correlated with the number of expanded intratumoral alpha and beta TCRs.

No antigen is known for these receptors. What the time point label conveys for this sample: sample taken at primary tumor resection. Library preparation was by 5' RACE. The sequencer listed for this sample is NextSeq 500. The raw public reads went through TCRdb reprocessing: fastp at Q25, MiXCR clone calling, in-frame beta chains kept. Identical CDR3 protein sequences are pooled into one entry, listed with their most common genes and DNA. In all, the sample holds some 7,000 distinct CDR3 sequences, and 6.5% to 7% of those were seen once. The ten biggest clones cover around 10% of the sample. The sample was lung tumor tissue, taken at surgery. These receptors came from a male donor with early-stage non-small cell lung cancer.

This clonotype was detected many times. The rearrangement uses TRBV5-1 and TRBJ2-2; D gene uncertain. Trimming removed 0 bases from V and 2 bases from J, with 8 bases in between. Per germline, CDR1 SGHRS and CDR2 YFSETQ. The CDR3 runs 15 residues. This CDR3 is CASSLDGQNTGELFF. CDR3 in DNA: TGCGCCAGCAGCTTGGACGGCCAAAACACCGGGGAGCTGTTTTTT.

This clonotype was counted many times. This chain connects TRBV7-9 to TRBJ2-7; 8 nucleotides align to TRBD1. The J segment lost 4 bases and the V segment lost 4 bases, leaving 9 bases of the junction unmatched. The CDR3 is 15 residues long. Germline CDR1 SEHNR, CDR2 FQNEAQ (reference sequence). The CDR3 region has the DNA TGTGCCAGCAGCTCATCCGGGACAGGACTTTACGAGCAGTACTTC. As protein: CASSSSGTGLYEQYF.

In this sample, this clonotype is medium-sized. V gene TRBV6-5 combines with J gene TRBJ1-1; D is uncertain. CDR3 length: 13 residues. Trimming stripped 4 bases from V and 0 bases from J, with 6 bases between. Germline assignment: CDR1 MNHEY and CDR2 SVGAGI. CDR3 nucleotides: TGTGCCAGCAGTTTGTCATTGAACACTGAAGCTTTCTTT. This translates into CASSLSLNTEAFF.

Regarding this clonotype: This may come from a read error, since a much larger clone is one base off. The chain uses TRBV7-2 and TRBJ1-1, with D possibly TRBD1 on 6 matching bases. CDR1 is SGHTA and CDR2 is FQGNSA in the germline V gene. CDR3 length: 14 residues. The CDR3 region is CATGTLTMNTVAFF. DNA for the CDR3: TGTGCCACTGGGACACTCACTATGAACACTGTAGCTTTCTTT.

CDR3 loop: CSATRDHYTGELFF. As DNA, the CDR3 is TGCAGTGCTACCCGGGACCATTACACCGGGGAGCTGTTTTTT. V gene TRBV20-1 combines with J gene TRBJ2-2, with D perhaps assigned TRBD1 or TRBD2 (5 bases each). The CDR3 has 14 amino acids. With 4 bases removed from V and 3 bases from J, the gap between germline ends came to 12 bases. Germline CDR1 and CDR2: DFQATT and SNEGSKA (reference sequence).

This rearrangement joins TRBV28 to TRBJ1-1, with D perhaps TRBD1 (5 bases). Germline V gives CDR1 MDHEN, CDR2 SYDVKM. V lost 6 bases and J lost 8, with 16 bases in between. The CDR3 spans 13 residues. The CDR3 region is CASRPVVRGEAFF. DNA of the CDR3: TGTGCCAGCAGACCCGTGGTAAGGGGAGAAGCTTTCTTT.

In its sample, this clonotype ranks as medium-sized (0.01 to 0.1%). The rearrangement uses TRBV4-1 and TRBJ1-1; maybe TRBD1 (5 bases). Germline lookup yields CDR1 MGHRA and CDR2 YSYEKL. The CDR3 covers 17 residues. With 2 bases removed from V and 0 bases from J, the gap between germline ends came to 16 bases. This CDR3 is CASSQSRALSMNTEAFF. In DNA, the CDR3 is TGCGCCAGCAGCCAATCCAGGGCTCTCTCAATGAACACTGAAGCTTTCTTT.

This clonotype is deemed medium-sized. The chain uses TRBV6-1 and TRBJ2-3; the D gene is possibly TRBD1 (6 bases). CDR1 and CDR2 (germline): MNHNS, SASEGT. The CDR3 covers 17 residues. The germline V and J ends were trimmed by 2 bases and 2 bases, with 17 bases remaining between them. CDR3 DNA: TGTGCCAGCAGTGAAACGATGCAGGGGATTAACACAGATACGCAGTATTTT. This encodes CASSETMQGINTDTQYF.

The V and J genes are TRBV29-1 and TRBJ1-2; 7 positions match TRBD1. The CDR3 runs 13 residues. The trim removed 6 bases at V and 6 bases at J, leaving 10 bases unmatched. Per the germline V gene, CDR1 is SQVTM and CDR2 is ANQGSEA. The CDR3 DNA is TGCAGCGTGCCCAGGGGGGGCCCGAATGGCTACACCTTC. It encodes CSVPRGGPNGYTF.

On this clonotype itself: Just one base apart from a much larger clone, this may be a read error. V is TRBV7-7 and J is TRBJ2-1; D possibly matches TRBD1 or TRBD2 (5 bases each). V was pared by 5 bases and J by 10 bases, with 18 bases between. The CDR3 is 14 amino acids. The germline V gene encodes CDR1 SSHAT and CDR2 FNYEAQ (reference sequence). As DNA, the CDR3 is TGTGCCAGCAGCGCCAACCGGGACGGTGGGGAGCAGTTCTTC. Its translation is CASSANRDGGEQFF. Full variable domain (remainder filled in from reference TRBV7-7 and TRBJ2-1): GAGVSQSPRYKVTKRGQDVTLRCDPISSHATLYWYQQALGQGPEFLTYFNYEAQPDKSGLPSDRFSAERPEGSISTLTIQRTEQRDSAMYRCASSANRDGGEQFFGPGTRLTVL.

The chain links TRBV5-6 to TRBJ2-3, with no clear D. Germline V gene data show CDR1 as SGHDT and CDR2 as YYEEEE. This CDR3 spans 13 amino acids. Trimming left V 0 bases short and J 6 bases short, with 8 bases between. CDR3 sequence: CASSLVSGDTQYF. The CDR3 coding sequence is TGTGCCAGCAGCTTGGTTTCCGGGGATACGCAGTATTTT.

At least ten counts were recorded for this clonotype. As DNA, the CDR3 is TGTGCCAGCAGTGTCCCGGGACAGGGAGTGCCCGGGGAGCTGTTTTTT. As protein: CASSVPGQGVPGELFF. This chain connects TRBV2 to TRBJ2-2; 9 bases agree with TRBD1. The germline V gene encodes CDR1 SNHLY and CDR2 FYNNEI. The ends lost 4 bases at V and 6 bases at J; junction bases unmatched: 9. This CDR3 comprises 16 residues. Together with reference TRBV2 and TRBJ2-2, the CDR3 gives the full variable domain: EPEVTQTPSHQVTQMGQEVILRCVPISNHLYFYWYRQILGQKVEFLVSFYNNEISEKSEIFDDQFSVERPDGSNFTLKIRSTKLEDSAMYFCASSVPGQGVPGELFFGEGSRLTVL.

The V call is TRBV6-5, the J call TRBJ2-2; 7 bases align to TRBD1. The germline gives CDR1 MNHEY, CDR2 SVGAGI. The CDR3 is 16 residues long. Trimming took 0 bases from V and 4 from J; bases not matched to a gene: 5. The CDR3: CASSYSGTVLTGELFF. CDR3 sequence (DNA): TGTGCCAGCAGTTACTCTGGGACAGTTCTCACCGGGGAGCTGTTTTTT.

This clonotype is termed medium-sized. CDR3 DNA sequence: TGTGCCAGCAGCTCCCTAGCGGGGGTCACAGATACGCAGTATTTT. Protein product: CASSSLAGVTDTQYF. This chain connects TRBV7-8 to TRBJ2-3; the match to TRBD2 covers 10 bases. Germline CDR1 and CDR2: SGHVS and FQNEAQ. The trim removed 4 bases at V and 2 bases at J, leaving 3 bases unmatched. The CDR3 covers 15 residues.

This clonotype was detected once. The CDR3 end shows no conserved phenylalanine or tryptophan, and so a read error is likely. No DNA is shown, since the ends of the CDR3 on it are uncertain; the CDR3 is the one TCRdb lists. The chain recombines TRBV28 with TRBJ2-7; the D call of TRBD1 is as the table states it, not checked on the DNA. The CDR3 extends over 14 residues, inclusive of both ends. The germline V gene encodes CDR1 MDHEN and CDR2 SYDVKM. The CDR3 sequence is CASSNPGTGGALVL.

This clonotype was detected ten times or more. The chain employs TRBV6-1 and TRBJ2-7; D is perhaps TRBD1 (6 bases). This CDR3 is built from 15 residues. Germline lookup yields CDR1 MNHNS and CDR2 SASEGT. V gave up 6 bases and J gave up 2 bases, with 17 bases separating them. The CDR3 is CASRPDWTATYEQYF. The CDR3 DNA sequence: TGTGCCAGCAGACCCGATTGGACAGCTACCTACGAGCAGTACTTC.

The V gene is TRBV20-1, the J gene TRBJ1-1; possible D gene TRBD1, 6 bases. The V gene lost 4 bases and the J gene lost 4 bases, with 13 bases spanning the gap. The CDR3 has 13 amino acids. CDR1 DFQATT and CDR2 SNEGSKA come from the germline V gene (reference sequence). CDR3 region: CSATPTGATEAFF. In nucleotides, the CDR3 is TGCAGTGCTACTCCCACGGGGGCCACTGAAGCTTTCTTT.

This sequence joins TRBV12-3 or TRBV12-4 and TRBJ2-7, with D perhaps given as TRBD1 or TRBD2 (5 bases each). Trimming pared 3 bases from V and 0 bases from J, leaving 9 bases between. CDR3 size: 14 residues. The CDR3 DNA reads TGTGCCAGCAGTTTCCCAGGGACCTCCTACGAGCAGTACTTC. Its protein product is CASSFPGTSYEQYF.

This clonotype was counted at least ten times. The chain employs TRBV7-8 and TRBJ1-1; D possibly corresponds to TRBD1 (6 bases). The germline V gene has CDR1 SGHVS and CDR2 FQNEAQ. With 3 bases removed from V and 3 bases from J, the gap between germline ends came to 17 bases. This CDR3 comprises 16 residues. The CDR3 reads CASSLGPQGSDTEAFF. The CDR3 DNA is TGTGCCAGCAGCTTGGGTCCCCAGGGGTCCGACACTGAAGCTTTCTTT. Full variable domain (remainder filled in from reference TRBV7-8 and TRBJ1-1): GAGVSQSPRYKVAKRGQDVALRCDPISGHVSLFWYQQALGQGPEFLTYFQNEAQLDKSGLPSDRFFAERPEGSVSTLKIQRTQQEDSAVYLCASSLGPQGSDTEAFFGQGTRLTVV.

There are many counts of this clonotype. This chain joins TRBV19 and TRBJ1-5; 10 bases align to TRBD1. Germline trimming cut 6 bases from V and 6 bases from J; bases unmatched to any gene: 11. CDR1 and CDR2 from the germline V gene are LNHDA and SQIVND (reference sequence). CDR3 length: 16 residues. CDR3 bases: TGTGCCAGTAGACCCCTCGAGACAGGGGGCTCTCAGCCCCAGCATTTT. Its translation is CASRPLETGGSQPQHF.

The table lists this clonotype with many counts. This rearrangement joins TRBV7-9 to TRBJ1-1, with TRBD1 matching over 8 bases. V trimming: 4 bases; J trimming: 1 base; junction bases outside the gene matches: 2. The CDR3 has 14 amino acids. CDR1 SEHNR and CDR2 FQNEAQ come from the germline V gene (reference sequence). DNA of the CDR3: TGTGCCAGCAGCTCGACAGGGGCGAACACTGAAGCTTTCTTT. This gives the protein CASSSTGANTEAFF.

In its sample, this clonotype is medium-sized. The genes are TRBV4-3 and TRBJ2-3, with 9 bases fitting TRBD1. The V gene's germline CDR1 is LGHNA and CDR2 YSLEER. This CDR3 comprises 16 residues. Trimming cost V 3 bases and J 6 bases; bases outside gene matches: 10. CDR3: CASSQEDRGGVDTQYF. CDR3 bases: TGCGCCAGCAGCCAGGAGGACAGGGGTGGTGTGGATACGCAGTATTTT.

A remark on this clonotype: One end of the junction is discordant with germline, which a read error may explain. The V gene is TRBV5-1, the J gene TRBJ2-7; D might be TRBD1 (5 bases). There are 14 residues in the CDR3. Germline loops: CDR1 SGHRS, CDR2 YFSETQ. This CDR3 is CDSSLQGIPYEQYF. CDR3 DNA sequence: TGCGACAGCAGCTTGCAGGGTATCCCCTACGAGCAGTACTTC.

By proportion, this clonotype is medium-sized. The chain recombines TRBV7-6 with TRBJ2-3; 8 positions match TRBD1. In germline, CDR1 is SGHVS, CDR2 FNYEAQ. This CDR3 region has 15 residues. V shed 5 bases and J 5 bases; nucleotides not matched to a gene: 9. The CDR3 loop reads CASSPTGVLRDTQYF. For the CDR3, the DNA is TGTGCCAGCAGCCCGACAGGGGTCTTGAGAGATACGCAGTATTTT.

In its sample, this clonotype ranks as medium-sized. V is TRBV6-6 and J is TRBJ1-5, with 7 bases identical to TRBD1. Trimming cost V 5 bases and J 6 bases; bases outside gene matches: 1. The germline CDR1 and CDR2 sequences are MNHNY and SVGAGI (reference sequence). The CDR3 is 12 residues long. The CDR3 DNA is TGTGCCAGCAGTAGACAGGGTCAGCCCCAGCATTTT. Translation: CASSRQGQPQHF.

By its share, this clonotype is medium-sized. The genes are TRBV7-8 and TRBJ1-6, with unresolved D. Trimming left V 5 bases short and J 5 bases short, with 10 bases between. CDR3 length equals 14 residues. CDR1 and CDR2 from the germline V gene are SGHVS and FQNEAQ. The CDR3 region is CASSAWADNSPLHF. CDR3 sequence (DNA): TGTGCCAGCAGCGCTTGGGCAGATAATTCACCCCTCCACTTT.

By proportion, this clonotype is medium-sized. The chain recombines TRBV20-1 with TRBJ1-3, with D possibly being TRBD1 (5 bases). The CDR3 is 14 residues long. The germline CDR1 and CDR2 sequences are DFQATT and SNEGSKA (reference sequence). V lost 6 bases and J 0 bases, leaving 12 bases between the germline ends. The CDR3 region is CSARPGGSGNTIYF. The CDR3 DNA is TGCAGTGCCCGCCCGGGGGGCTCTGGAAACACCATATATTTT.

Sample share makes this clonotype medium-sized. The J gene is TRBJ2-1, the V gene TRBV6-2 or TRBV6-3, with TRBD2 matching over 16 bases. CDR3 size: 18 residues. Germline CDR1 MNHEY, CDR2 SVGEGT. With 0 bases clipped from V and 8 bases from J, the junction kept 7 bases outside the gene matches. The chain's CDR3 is CASSYSLLGTSGRDEQFF. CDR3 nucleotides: TGTGCCAGCAGTTACTCGCTCCTAGGGACTAGCGGGAGGGATGAGCAGTTCTTC.

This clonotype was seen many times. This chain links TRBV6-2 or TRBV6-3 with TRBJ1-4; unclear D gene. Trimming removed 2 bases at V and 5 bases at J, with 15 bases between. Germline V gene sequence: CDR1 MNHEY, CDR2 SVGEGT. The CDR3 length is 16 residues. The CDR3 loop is CASSYEIGGMNEKLFF. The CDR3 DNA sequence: TGTGCCAGCAGTTACGAAATTGGCGGAATGAATGAAAAACTGTTTTTT.

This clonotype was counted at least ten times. CDR3 in DNA: TGTGCCAGCAGTTACAGGGTTAGCGGGCCCATTTCTGGGGCCAACGTCCTGACTTTC. It specifies CASSYRVSGPISGANVLTF. The gene calls are TRBV6-5 and TRBJ2-6; 7 nucleotides line up with TRBD2. With 2 bases clipped from V and 1 base from J, the junction kept 11 bases outside the gene matches. Germline-derived CDR1 and CDR2 are MNHEY and SVGAGI. CDR3 length: 19 residues.